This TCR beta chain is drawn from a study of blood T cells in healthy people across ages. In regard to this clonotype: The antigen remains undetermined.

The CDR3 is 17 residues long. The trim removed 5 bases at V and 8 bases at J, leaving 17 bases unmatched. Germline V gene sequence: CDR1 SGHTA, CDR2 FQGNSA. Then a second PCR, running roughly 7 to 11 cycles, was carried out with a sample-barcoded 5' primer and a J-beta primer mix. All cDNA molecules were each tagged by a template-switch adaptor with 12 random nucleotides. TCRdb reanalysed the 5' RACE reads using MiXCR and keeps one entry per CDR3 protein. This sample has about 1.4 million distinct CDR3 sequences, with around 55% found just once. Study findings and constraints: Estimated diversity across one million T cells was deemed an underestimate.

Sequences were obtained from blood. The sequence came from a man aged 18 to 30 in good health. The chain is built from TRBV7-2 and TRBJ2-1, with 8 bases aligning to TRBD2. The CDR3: CASSENAGLAPTHEQFF. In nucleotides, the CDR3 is TGTGCCAGCAGCGAAAACGCCGGACTAGCCCCTACACATGAGCAGTTCTTC.